These T cell receptor beta chains were read from a single sample in a study of blood T cell repertoires in COVID-19. TCRdb's table, derived via immunoSEQ multiplex PCR, lists solely in-frame clones and lacks some. This table has 150,000 to 200,000 clones, roughly nine tenths appearing once. Sequences were obtained from peripheral blood. Receptor source: a woman over 75 in a cohort sampled during active or convalescent COVID-19. Both conserved end residues are part of each CDR3. Where a row states a size, it is once, few, many or the class of an expanded clone; other rows omit it.

V	size	CDR3
TRBV27	once	CASSQRQGGIGELFF
TRBV18	.	CASSLDRGLNYGYTF
TRBV3-1/TRBV3-2	.	CASSQAGFSGNTIYF
TRBV27	.	CASSLNALSNEQFF
TRBV11-3	.	CASSLWTGRNTGELFF
TRBV30	.	CAWSVRRVGSYGYTF
TRBV12-2	.	CASRYTPGTGSSGNTIYF
TRBV5-1	.	CASSRGWSRETQYF
TRBV18	.	CASSPPIGGIQETQYF
TRBV5-1	.	CASSDTGTSVYNEQFF
TRBV5-4	.	CASSAGTGNQPQHF
TRBV9	.	CASSVGPWRGSSYNEQFF
TRBV7-2	few	CASSQQPSGVGNTGELFF
TRBV11-2	.	CASSLEVGGLPTEAFF
TRBV19	once	CASSPTETAYEQYF
TRBV9	.	CASSTSQYGRGGPEAFF
TRBV29-1	.	CSVEDPRNTGELFF
TRBV11-2	.	CASSRSGDSTDTQYF
TRBV5-8	.	CASSLAGRQLAKNIQYF
TRBV18	.	CASSPDEGAQHF
TRBV3-1/TRBV3-2	.	CASSPGTVNQPQHF
TRBV7-9	.	CASSLTGQIYEQYF
TRBV3-1/TRBV3-2	.	CASSQVRRDTIYF
TRBV7-9	.	CASSPPGSAHIETQYF
TRBV5-8	few	CASSLARFLGGHTEAFF
TRBV7-9	few	CASSSSLEAEAFF
TRBV13	.	CASSYGTPVSGANVLTF
TRBV30	.	CAWSDGGETQYF
TRBV19	.	CASSIRGNTIYF
TRBV6-6	once	CASSNYRVLHNEQFF
TRBV24-1	.	CATSDLLQGTDTQYF
TRBV19	.	CATRARTSGNNEQFF
TRBV19	.	CASRHNNEQFF
TRBV30	.	CAWTGAGGSYEQYF
TRBV3-1/TRBV3-2	.	CASSQVGMGGSTDTQYF
TRBV5-6	.	CASSPPGLAETDTQYF
TRBV10-1	.	CASSGTGAGANVLTF
TRBV10-2	.	CASTTSGRVYEQFF